The present T cell receptor (beta chain) was sequenced within a study of identical twins. A single record per CDR3 protein comes from TCRdb applying MiXCR to the 5' RACE reads. Among 520,000 or so distinct CDR3 sequences listed, 20% to 25% were seen once. V was trimmed by 2 bases and J by 3 bases, leaving 12 bases between them. The V gene's germline CDR1 is KGHDR and CDR2 SFDVKD. The CDR3 length is 15 residues. The sample was also reused in another study, on T cells expressing NK-cell markers. That paper adds: It was from sorted CD3+CD56+NKG2C+, CD3+CD56+NKG2C- and CD3+CD56-NKG2C+ T cells that TCR beta repertoires came. Sequencing covered eight donors, seven HCMV-seropositive and one seronegative. Among a few donors, these clonotypes also ranked first in the CD3+CD56-NKG2C+ fraction.

V is TRBV24-1 and J is TRBJ2-5; the D gene is possibly TRBD2 (6 bases). Sample: CD4+ T cells sorted from blood. This clonotype originated in a woman between 18 and 29 years old in good health. CDR3 DNA sequence: TGTGCCACCAGTGATTCCTACGGGAGTAAAGAGACCCAGTACTTC. Translating gives CATSDSYGSKETQYF.